Described below is a single T cell receptor (beta chain) sequence and its context. Its antigen remains unknown. This record belongs to a study of cytomegalovirus exposure and HLA in healthy donors. Study-level findings and limits: Later analysis showed most CMV-associated TCR beta chains appearing HLA-restricted. Common viral pathogens were later found to be apparently linked to several of the most significant clusters.

V lost 3 bases, J lost 4 bases, and 3 bases stayed unmatched. The CDR3 has 14 amino acids. Germline V gives CDR1 PRHDT, CDR2 FYEKMQ (reference sequence). Whereas donors were nominally healthy upon sampling, unrecorded immune exposures were probable. Primers: 60 Vbeta forward and 13 Jbeta reverse. Repertoires were generated with immunoSEQ multiplex PCR, while TCRdb's copy carries only in-frame clones and drops some. This repertoire shows more than 90,000 clones, just under 70% found once; its top ten account for roughly 8.7%. The source material was PBMCs. The receptor comes from a man aged 25 to 45 in good health and CMV-seropositive. The chain joins TRBV13 to TRBJ1-2; TRBD1 aligns across 9 bases. This chain's CDR3 is CASSFGTGPYGYTF. The CDR3 DNA reads as TGTGCCAGCAGCTTCGGGACAGGGCCCTATGGCTACACCTTC.